The T cell receptor (beta chain) under discussion was sequenced for a study of molecular identifiers for immune sequencing clone quantification. Across the study: Replicate experiments divided RNA from about 19,000 or 110,000 naive CD8 cells into five parts and sequenced four.

As for this clonotype: What it binds is unknown. This sequence may be a read error, since a much larger clone differs from it by one base.

The CDR3 loop spans 12 amino acids. The germline V gene has CDR1 SQVTM and CDR2 ANQGSEA. Using a CD8+CD4-CCR7+CD45RA+ phenotype, naive CD8 T cells were sorted. Overall study findings and caveats: The sizes of highly expanded clones could be underestimated when identical TCR molecules share a barcode. In naive cells, under 1% of molecules belonged to clones above 20 RNA copies, against over 99% in effector cells.

One entry per CDR3 protein, called by TCRdb with MiXCR from the PCR reads. The sample consists of hundreds of thousands of distinct CDR3 sequences, around 25% of them appearing once. The sequence was obtained from a human donor in good health. Some libraries in this study had Jurkat cell RNA spiked in. Sequencing used naive CD8+ T cells from blood, with Jurkat cell RNA spiked in. Sample subset: FACS-sorted CD8+CD4-CCR7+CD45RA+ naive T cells. The chain combines TRBV29-1 with TRBJ2-1, with TRBD2 as a possible D gene (5 bases). CDR3 protein: CSVRLAYNEQIF. For the CDR3, the DNA is TGCAGCGTTCGGCTAGCTTACAATGAGCAGATCTTC.